One sample yielded the 6 T cell receptor beta chains listed below, sequenced in a study of blood T cell repertoires in COVID-19. The table came from immunoSEQ multiplex PCR; TCRdb's copy has only in-frame clones and leaves some out. The data contain about 21,000 clones, around four fifths of them singletons. Input material: peripheral blood. These receptor sequences come from a human donor in a cohort sampled during active COVID-19.

CDR3 sequence (DNA): TGTGCCAGCAGCTTAAATGCAGGGGTGGGGAACACTGAAGCTTTCTTT. This translates into CASSLNAGVGNTEAFF. This chain connects TRBV11-2 to TRBJ1-1; TRBD1 is a possible D gene (6 bases). The V and J ends lost 2 bases and 1 base respectively, with 14 bases between them. In germline, CDR1 is SGHAT, CDR2 FQNNGV. The CDR3 consists of 16 residues.

In its sample, this clone was seen a few times. The CDR3 here is CASSPQKQGVGTEAFF. In DNA, the CDR3 is TGTGCCAGCTCACCGCAAAAACAGGGCGTAGGAACTGAAGCTTTCTTT. The chain joins TRBV18 to TRBJ1-1, with D possibly TRBD1 on 6 matching bases. The germline gives CDR1 KGHSH, CDR2 LQKENI. The CDR3 length is 16 residues. V was cut by 3 bases and J by 5 bases, with 19 bases left in between.

Note on this clone: Additional DNA sequences in this sample encode the identical CDR3. This rearrangement joins TRBV6-5 to TRBJ1-1; a weak D match, TRBD1 (5 bases). The CDR3 spans 14 residues. Germline V gene lookup returns CDR1 MNHEY and CDR2 SVGAGI. Trimming stripped 2 bases from V and 1 base from J, with 8 bases between. CDR3 nucleotide sequence: TGTGCCAGCAGTTACCTCCAGGGGAACACTGAAGCTTTCTTT. It specifies CASSYLQGNTEAFF.

This clone was seen just once. The chain joins TRBV28 to TRBJ1-4; tentative D call: TRBD1 (5 bases). There are 16 residues in the CDR3. CDR1 is MDHEN and CDR2 is SYDVKM in the germline V gene. Trimming stripped 8 bases from V and 10 bases from J, with 26 bases between. The CDR3 DNA sequence: TGTGCCAGCGCGCAAGGTTGGGGGACGGGAGGAGCAAAACTGTTTTTT. Encoded protein: CASAQGWGTGGAKLFF.

The CDR3 region has the DNA TGTGCCAGCATGGGGCGCACCAGCACAGATACGCAGTATTTT. Its translation is CASMGRTSTDTQYF. J is TRBJ2-3 and V is TRBV5-5; possible D gene TRBD1, 5 bases. Looked up from germline, CDR1 is SGHKS and CDR2 is YYEKEE (reference sequence). The CDR3 sequence is 14 residues long. Trimming took off 6 bases at V and 0 bases at J, with 11 bases between the two ends.

This clone appeared once. The CDR3 is CASRRTGWETQYF. CDR3 sequence (DNA): TGTGCCAGCAGGAGGACAGGGTGGGAGACCCAGTACTTC. The rearrangement joins TRBV28 to TRBJ2-5; 8 bases map to TRBD1. Germline assignment: CDR1 MDHEN and CDR2 SYDVKM. V was pared by 6 bases and J by 5 bases, with 5 bases of the junction left unmatched. The CDR3 runs to 13 residues.